The entry that follows covers one T cell receptor (beta chain) sequence. Participants' reported clinical history set cohort assignment. This sample was taken from a study of blood T cell repertoires in COVID-19. Study background: Researchers got acute and convalescent COVID-19 samples from the United States, Italy and Spain.

The CDR3 has 13 amino acids. Germline values: CDR1 WNHNN, CDR2 SYGVQD (reference sequence). Trimming shortened V by 5 bases and J by 11 bases, and 16 bases separated the two germline ends. Assay: immunoSEQ multiplex PCR; the TCRdb copy retains only in-frame clones and omits some. The profile shows more than 300,000 clones, around 92% of them singletons. Sequencing input: PBMCs or T cells enriched from blood (not recorded which). The chain employs TRBV10-1 and TRBJ1-5; D gene unclear. This receptor was taken from a young woman who had recovered from COVID-19. In DNA, the CDR3 is TGCGCCAGCAGTCCATCCCTTAACGGAGCCCAGCATTTT. It yields the protein CASSPSLNGAQHF.